The clone carrying this T cell receptor beta chain was seen only once. The antigen is unknown. Germline V gene sequence: CDR1 SQVTM, CDR2 ANQGSEA. V lost 7 bases, J lost 5 bases, and 17 bases lay in between. The CDR3 consists of 13 residues. TCRdb's table, derived via immunoSEQ multiplex PCR, lists solely in-frame clones and lacks some. The table has about 170,000 clones, over 90% seen once. The source of the sample is a study of T cell responses to AZD1222 COVID-19 vaccine. Study outcomes and limitations: White British ancestry dominated among donors, who included more females, and clonal diversity was possibly underestimated. Sampled repertoires all dated from after the peak T cell response. Two doses of AZD1222 preceded a rise in Spike-specific TCR breadth and depth. Researchers report vaccine-associated CD4 TCRs spanning spike, with dominance at 160-218 and 743-854.

The sequenced sample was peripheral blood, obtained on day 0 of AZD1222 vaccination. This TCR was recovered from an adult in good health. This chain connects TRBV29-1 to TRBJ1-1, with a possible D match to TRBD1 (6 bases). CDR3 nucleotides: TGCAGCGGACAGGATCGGGATGGAACTGAAGCTTTCTTT. It encodes CSGQDRDGTEAFF.